The sequence of this TCR beta chain was determined in a study of beta chain features in type 1 diabetes. General study findings and limits: All four CD4+ subsets from Type 1 diabetes patients carried moderately but significantly shorter TCRB CDR3s.

Points on this clone: Its antigen is as yet unknown.

This CDR3 contains 12 residues. Germline-derived CDR1 and CDR2 are LNHDA and SQIVND (reference sequence). The V end lost 8 bases, the J end lost 2 bases, and 9 bases lay between the germline ends. What was sequenced were expressed TCRB transcripts, since all of the isolated RNA had been reverse transcribed. Repertoires were generated with immunoSEQ multiplex PCR, while TCRdb's copy carries only in-frame clones and drops some. The sample consists of 250,000 or so clones, roughly 20% of them appearing once. The TCR originated in a woman in her forties with type 1 diabetes. Sequencing was carried out using naive CD4+ T cells from blood. This chain links TRBV19 with TRBJ1-2; no clear D. Written as DNA, the CDR3 is TGTGCCAGTGAGGCCGGGAACTATGGCTACACCTTC. Translation: CASEAGNYGYTF. Full variable domain (remainder filled in from reference TRBV19 and TRBJ1-2): DGGITQSPKYLFRKEGQNVTLSCEQNLNHDAMYWYRQDPGQGLRLIYYSQIVNDFQKGDIAEGYSVSREKKESFPLTVTSAQKNPTAFYLCASEAGNYGYTFGSGTRLTVV.